These T cell receptor beta chains were read from a single sample in a study of T cells of healthy individuals. A single record per CDR3 protein comes from TCRdb applying MiXCR to the 5' RACE reads. The sample yields about 100,000 distinct CDR3 sequences, roughly 15% seen once. These receptors all come from a human donor in good health. Both conserved end residues are part of each CDR3. A D gene is named only where the DNA matches it firmly. Part of the rows lack a size; the others show once, few, many or a class for expanded clones.

v_gene	abundance	j_gene	d_gene	CDR3nt	CDR3aa
TRBV27	few	TRBJ2-4	TRBD2	TGTGCCAGCAGTTTAGCGGGAGCGGTCAAAAACATTCAGTACTTC	CASSLAGAVKNIQYF
TRBV2	many	TRBJ1-2	.	TGTGCCAGCAGTGAACGGGGGTATGGCTACACCTTC	CASSERGYGYTF
TRBV7-2	.	TRBJ2-7	.	TGTGCCATCAGCTTAGGGGGACACCTATACGAGCAGTACTTC	CAISLGGHLYEQYF
TRBV3-1	.	TRBJ2-5	.	TGTGCCAGCAGTTCCACATACCAAGAGACCCCGTACTTC	CASSSTYQETPYF
TRBV29-1	many	TRBJ1-2	TRBD1	TGCAGCGTTGAAGGGGGGGACAGGGACTTTGTGGGCTACACCTTC	CSVEGGDRDFVGYTF
TRBV5-1	few	TRBJ2-1	.	TGCGCCAGCGCGGGGAAAATAAAGTTCTTC	CASAGKIKFF
TRBV28	many	TRBJ1-2	.	TGTGCCAGCAGGATGAACTATGGCTACACCTTC	CASRMNYGYTF
TRBV11-1	.	TRBJ2-1	.	TGTGCCAGCAGCTTGGGCAGGGACCCCCACAATGAGCAGTTCTTC	CASSLGRDPHNEQFF
TRBV28	.	TRBJ2-7	.	TGTGCCAGCAGTTTAGCCAGGGGCCACGAGCAGTACTTC	CASSLARGHEQYF
TRBV18	.	TRBJ1-5	.	TGTGCCAGCTCCGGACGGGGACCCCGATTGCATCAGCCCCAGCATTTT	CASSGRGPRLHQPQHF
TRBV30	few	TRBJ2-2	.	TGTGCCTGGAGTGATCCCCCAAGCGGCTGGACCGGGGAGCTGTTTTTT	CAWSDPPSGWTGELFF
TRBV28	.	TRBJ2-1	.	TGTGCCAGCAGTTTCACAGGGATCTCCTACAATGAGCAGTTCTTC	CASSFTGISYNEQFF
TRBV19	many	TRBJ1-5	.	TGTGCCAGTGCCGGGAGAAAAGGGCAGCCCCAGCATTTT	CASAGRKGQPQHF
TRBV10-3	many	TRBJ1-3	.	TGTGCCATCAGTGAGGAGGGTGTATTCTCCTCTGGAAACACCATATATTTT	CAISEEGVFSSGNTIYF
TRBV29-1	few	TRBJ1-4	.	TGCAGCGTTGGGGCGACGAATGAAAAACTGTTTTTT	CSVGATNEKLFF
TRBV4-3	many	TRBJ1-2	.	TGCGCCAGCAGCCAAAGGCGGGGGGCCATTTGGGGCTACACCTTC	CASSQRRGAIWGYTF
TRBV7-2	.	TRBJ2-3	.	TGTGCCAGCAGCTCCGCCCATGAGCAGTATTTT	CASSSAHEQYF
TRBV9	.	TRBJ2-2	.	TGTGCCAGCAGCGTAGACGAGATAGGGCGTGGGGCCGGGGAGCTGTTTTTT	CASSVDEIGRGAGELFF
TRBV6-5	many	TRBJ2-1	.	TGTGCCAGCAGGCCCTCTCACGGGGGCACCTACAATGAGCAGTTCTTC	CASRPSHGGTYNEQFF
TRBV4-3	many	TRBJ2-2	TRBD2	TGCGCCAGCAGACCGACTAGCTTGAACACCGGGGAGCTGTTTTTT	CASRPTSLNTGELFF
TRBV28	many	TRBJ1-5	.	TGTGCCAGCAGTTGGAGTGATAACAGGGTCCGTAGCAATCAGCCCCAGCATTTT	CASSWSDNRVRSNQPQHF
TRBV7-9	few	TRBJ2-7	.	TGTGCCAGCAGCTTACCGCGCGAGGTGCAGCAGTACTTC	CASSLPREVQQYF
TRBV18	few	TRBJ1-4	.	TGTGCCAGCTCACCACCCATCCGGACCGCTAATGAAAAACTGTTTTTT	CASSPPIRTANEKLFF
TRBV20-1	few	TRBJ1-6	TRBD1	TGCAGTGCTAGTCTCCACAGGGGAGATTCACCCCTCCACTTT	CSASLHRGDSPLHF
TRBV5-1	many	TRBJ2-5	.	TGCGCCAGCGGTTTGACAGGCCAAGAGACCCAGTACTTC	CASGLTGQETQYF
TRBV20-1	many	TRBJ1-5	TRBD1	TGCAGTGCTTGGGGCTCAGGGGGAGACGATCAGCCCCAGCATTTT	CSAWGSGGDDQPQHF
TRBV5-1	.	TRBJ1-2	TRBD1	TGCGCCAGCAGCTTACAGGGGATAGATGGCTACACCTTC	CASSLQGIDGYTF
TRBV28	many	TRBJ1-1	.	TGTGCCAGCAGTTTTCCTAATCGGCTAGAAGCTTTCTTT	CASSFPNRLEAFF
TRBV6-2/TRBV6-3	few	TRBJ2-7	.	TGTGCCAGCAGTTTGTCGGCGATAATCGCCTACGAGCAGTACTTC	CASSLSAIIAYEQYF
TRBV28	.	TRBJ1-1	.	TGTGCCAGCAGTTTATCGTACAGACCGAACACTGAAGCTTTCTTT	CASSLSYRPNTEAFF
TRBV28	many	TRBJ2-7	.	TGTGCCAGCAGACTAGGGACTTACTACGAGCAGTACTTC	CASRLGTYYEQYF
TRBV7-2	once	TRBJ1-2	.	TGTGCCAGCAACATTAACGAGGGGGGGATCTATGGCTACACCTTC	CASNINEGGIYGYTF
TRBV20-1	.	TRBJ2-1	TRBD2	TGCAGGATTAGCGGGAGACGCTACAATGAGCAGTTCTTC	CRISGRRYNEQFF
TRBV12-3/TRBV12-4	many	TRBJ1-1	.	TGTGCCAGCAGTTTAGGGAAGAACACTGAAGCTTTCTTT	CASSLGKNTEAFF
TRBV4-1	.	TRBJ2-7	TRBD1	TGCGCCAGCAGCCAAGGACAGGGGGGGTACTACGAGCAGTACTTC	CASSQGQGGYYEQYF
TRBV7-6	few	TRBJ2-3	.	TGTGCCAGCAGCAGGGACTCTGCGTTACAGGATACGCAGTATTTT	CASSRDSALQDTQYF
TRBV5-1	.	TRBJ2-2	.	TGCGCCAGCAGCTTGGCCGGGTCAGTGGGGACCGGGGAGCTGTTTTTT	CASSLAGSVGTGELFF
TRBV6-5	many	TRBJ1-6	.	TGTGCCAGCAGTTACTCCTCCTATATTTTTTCACCCCTCCACTTT	CASSYSSYIFSPLHF
TRBV7-2	.	TRBJ1-2	TRBD1	TGTGCCAGCAGCTTAGGACGTATGAGACAGGGGGGCTATGGCTACACCTTC	CASSLGRMRQGGYGYTF
TRBV20-1	few	TRBJ2-7	TRBD2	TGCAGTGCACCTAATTTGGGGACTAGCGGATCCTACGAGCAGTACTTC	CSAPNLGTSGSYEQYF
TRBV20-1	few	TRBJ2-1	TRBD2	TGCAGTGCTCCACGGGCGGGAGGGCTCGATGAGCAGTTCTTC	CSAPRAGGLDEQFF
TRBV7-9	.	TRBJ1-5	.	TGTGCCAGCAGCCTCAGGGACGGAAATCAGCCCCAGCATTTT	CASSLRDGNQPQHF
TRBV27	few	TRBJ2-3	TRBD2	TGTGCCAGCAGGCAAGCGGGAAGGAGAGCAGATACGCAGTATTTT	CASRQAGRRADTQYF
TRBV5-1	few	TRBJ1-4	.	TGCGCCAGCAGCCCAGATGTTCCCAATGAAAAACTGTTTTTT	CASSPDVPNEKLFF
TRBV27	.	TRBJ2-2	.	TGTGCCAGCAGCCCGAGTAAGGGCGCGAACACCGGGGAGCTGTTTTTT	CASSPSKGANTGELFF
TRBV10-3	few	TRBJ1-1	.	TGTGCCACCGCTTTAGTGGGCTCTGAAGCTTTCTTT	CATALVGSEAFF
TRBV6-5	.	TRBJ2-5	TRBD2	TGTGCCAGCACCTTCTTGAGTAGCGGGGGGGAGACCCAGTACTTC	CASTFLSSGGETQYF
TRBV11-2	.	TRBJ2-7	TRBD2	TGTGCCAGCAGCTTGCTAGCGGGAACCCTCTACGAGCAGTACTTC	CASSLLAGTLYEQYF
TRBV6-5	many	TRBJ2-1	.	TGTGCCAGCAGTTACGAAGGTTCACGCTACAATGAGCAGTTCTTC	CASSYEGSRYNEQFF
TRBV29-1	.	TRBJ2-7	TRBD2	TGCAGCGTTGTGGGACGGGAGGGCCCTAGGAACGAGCAGTACTTC	CSVVGREGPRNEQYF
TRBV4-3	.	TRBJ2-5	TRBD1	TGCGCCAGCAGCCAAGAAACAGGGGGTGTTGAGACCCAGTACTTC	CASSQETGGVETQYF